The 27 T cell receptor beta chains presented below share a single source sample, sequenced in a study of OX40 agonist ivuxolimab in advanced cancers. Data came from immunoSEQ multiplex PCR; TCRdb stores just in-frame clones and leaves some out. The repertoire holds tens of thousands of clones, nearly 90% seen once, with approximately 0.35% in the top ten. The sample in question was CD4+ or CD8+ T cells sorted from blood, obtained in a trial of the OX40 agonist ivuxolimab. The receptors derive from an adult with an advanced solid tumor such as melanoma, head and neck, liver or kidney cancer.

This chain joins TRBV4-2 and TRBJ1-2; 7 bases map to TRBD1. CDR1 and CDR2 from the germline V gene are LGHNA and YNFKEQ. CDR3 length equals 17 residues. The V segment lost 4 bases and the J segment 2 bases; nucleotides outside the gene matches: 13. This CDR3 is CASSPRDSRLSNYGYTF. CDR3 nucleotides: TGTGCCAGCAGCCCCCGGGACAGCCGGCTCTCCAACTATGGCTACACCTTC.

This chain uses TRBV6-6 with TRBJ2-1; D ambiguous. The germline V gene has CDR1 MNHNY and CDR2 SVGAGI (reference sequence). The V and J ends lost 5 bases and 1 base respectively, with 9 bases between them. This CDR3 has 14 residues. The DNA for the CDR3 is TGTGCCAGCAGTCTGGATGTGTCCTACAATGAGCAGTTCTTC. Translation: CASSLDVSYNEQFF.

This rearrangement joins TRBV7-3 to TRBJ2-1, with 10 bases lining up with TRBD1. The V gene end was trimmed by 5 bases and the J gene end by 6 bases; junction bases not matched to a gene: 4. Germline V lookup: CDR1 SGHTA, CDR2 FQGTGA. The CDR3 totals 14 residues. The CDR3 reads CASSRTGGLNEQFF. Written as DNA, the CDR3 is TGTGCCAGCAGCCGGACAGGGGGACTCAATGAGCAGTTCTTC.

The chain combines TRBV6-5 with TRBJ2-1; D is unresolved. V was clipped by 2 bases and J by 0 bases, with 8 bases between them. The CDR3 is 15 residues long. The germline V gene encodes CDR1 MNHEY and CDR2 SVGAGI. The CDR3 spells CASSYRVSSYNEQFF. CDR3 in DNA: TGTGCCAGCAGTTACAGGGTGAGCTCCTACAATGAGCAGTTCTTC.

The CDR3 here is CASSFVRRAEEKLFF. The CDR3 DNA reads as TGTGCCAGCAGCTTTGTTCGCAGGGCGGAAGAAAAACTGTTTTTT. This chain connects TRBV7-9 to TRBJ1-4; D possibly corresponds to TRBD1 (5 bases). This CDR3 is 15 amino acids long. CDR1 is SEHNR and CDR2 is FQNEAQ in the germline V gene (reference sequence). Trimming took 3 bases from V and 8 from J, leaving 16 bases between them.

The chain uses TRBV7-2 and TRBJ1-1; TRBD1 agrees at 10 bases. V was clipped by 5 bases and J by 1 base; unmatched bases: 4. The CDR3 has 15 amino acids. Germline loops: CDR1 SGHTA, CDR2 FQGNSA. The CDR3 sequence is CASSPRDRGNTEAFF. The CDR3 DNA reads as TGTGCCAGCAGCCCCCGGGACAGGGGGAACACTGAAGCTTTCTTT.

This sequence joins TRBV18 and TRBJ2-2; no reliable D call. Trimming shortened V by 10 bases and J by 3 bases, and 15 bases separated the two germline ends. The germline CDR1 and CDR2 sequences are KGHSH and LQKENI. The CDR3 is 14 residues long. CDR3 nucleotides: TGTGCCACCTTTCCACCCACGGACACCGGGGAGCTGTTTTTT. Encoded protein: CATFPPTDTGELFF.

The chain joins TRBV11-2 to TRBJ2-7; 9 bases match TRBD2. Germline assignment: CDR1 SGHAT and CDR2 FQNNGV. The ends lost 5 bases at V and 0 bases at J; junction bases unmatched: 5. The CDR3 consists of 15 residues. The CDR3 loop is CASSLIAGDSYEQYF. In DNA, the CDR3 is TGTGCCAGCAGCCTTATAGCGGGAGACTCCTACGAGCAGTACTTC.

The chain carries TRBV19 and TRBJ1-2; 8 bases are a match to TRBD1. The length of the CDR3 is 15 residues. Germline CDR1 is LNHDA and CDR2 is SQIVND (reference sequence). V gave up 7 bases and J gave up 6 bases; unmatched junction bases: 13. The CDR3 loop reads CASTLKVSGGNGYTF. For the CDR3, the DNA is TGTGCCAGTACTCTCAAAGTCTCAGGGGGCAATGGCTACACCTTC.

The chain uses TRBV10-3 and TRBJ2-7, with TRBD2 identical over 7 bases. Germline V gene sequence: CDR1 ENHRY, CDR2 SYGVKD. This CDR3 is 15 amino acids long. The V segment lost 3 bases and the J segment 2 bases; nucleotides outside the gene matches: 7. For the CDR3, the DNA is TGTGCCATCAGTGACCCCCCTGGACTAGCCTACGAGCAGTACTTC. Translated: CAISDPPGLAYEQYF.

The J gene is TRBJ1-1, the V gene TRBV15, with 7 bases fitting TRBD1. Germline assignment: CDR1 LNHNV and CDR2 YYDKDF (reference sequence). This CDR3 has 14 residues. J lost 4 bases, V lost 5 bases, and 7 bases had no gene match. CDR3 nucleotides: TGTGCCACCAGCCGCAGGGGGAGGATCACTGAAGCTTTCTTT. This sequence encodes CATSRRGRITEAFF.

V and J are TRBV7-9 and TRBJ2-7, with D possibly TRBD2 on 5 matching bases. Germline lookup yields CDR1 SEHNR and CDR2 FQNEAQ (reference sequence). V was pared by 1 base and J by 5 bases, with 12 bases between. The CDR3 loop spans 14 amino acids. The chain's CDR3 is CASSLGWVGNEQYF. In DNA form, the CDR3 reads TGTGCCAGCAGCTTAGGCTGGGTCGGGAACGAGCAGTACTTC. The variable domain in full, with the rest retrieved from reference TRBV7-9 and TRBJ2-7, is DTGVSQNPRHKITKRGQNVTFRCDPISEHNRLYWYRQTLGQGPEFLTYFQNEAQLEKSRLLSDRFSAERPKGSFSTLEIQRTEQGDSAMYLCASSLGWVGNEQYFGPGTRLTVT.

The chain recombines TRBV6-1 with TRBJ2-5; D perhaps matches TRBD1 (5 bases). The CDR3 contains 14 residues. Germline V gives CDR1 MNHNS, CDR2 SASEGT. Trimming cost V 1 base and J 2 bases, with 8 bases left between them. The chain's CDR3 is CASSEGRVQETQYF. DNA of the CDR3: TGTGCCAGCAGTGAAGGCAGGGTGCAAGAGACCCAGTACTTC.

This rearrangement joins TRBV28 to TRBJ1-3, with D possibly matching TRBD1 (6 bases). This CDR3 region has 14 residues. V lost 3 bases and J lost 7, with 13 bases in between. Germline values: CDR1 MDHEN, CDR2 SYDVKM. The CDR3 DNA is TGTGCCAGCAGTTTTTCAATGACAGGCAACACCATATATTTT. Translation: CASSFSMTGNTIYF.

This chain connects TRBV19 to TRBJ1-2; D not resolved. The CDR3 has 14 residues. The V end lost 2 bases, the J end lost 4 bases, and 11 bases lay between the germline ends. Germline assignment: CDR1 LNHDA and CDR2 SQIVND (reference sequence). The CDR3 bases are TGTGCCAGTAGTATATCGTCGGCTTTCTATGGCTACACCTTC. It specifies CASSISSAFYGYTF.

V gene TRBV7-8 combines with J gene TRBJ1-5; D is possibly TRBD1 (6 bases). From germline, CDR1 is SGHVS and CDR2 FQNEAQ. CDR3 length: 15 amino acids. V was cut by 5 bases and J by 4 bases, with 15 bases left in between. CDR3 residues: CASSPTGRWNQPQHF. The DNA of the CDR3 is TGTGCCAGCAGCCCTACAGGGCGTTGGAATCAGCCCCAGCATTTT.

This clone has a handful of counts. This rearrangement joins TRBV11-2 to TRBJ2-5; D not resolved. CDR1 is SGHAT, CDR2 FQNNGV, per germline. The V end was cut by 0 bases, the J end by 6 bases, with 8 bases between. The CDR3 runs to 13 residues. The CDR3 DNA sequence: TGTGCCAGCAGCTTAGAGGTCGGCCAGACCCAGTACTTC. Residues: CASSLEVGQTQYF.

This clone was seen a handful of times. Here the CDR3 DNA reads TGTGCCAGCAGCTTACGGGGGGGAGCCAAAAACATTCAGTACTTC. This gives the protein CASSLRGGAKNIQYF. The chain couples TRBV7-9 to TRBJ2-4, with 8 bases matching TRBD2. Germline V CDR1 and CDR2: SEHNR, FQNEAQ (reference sequence). J was trimmed by 0 bases and V by 2 bases; bases with no gene match: 0. The CDR3 contains 15 residues.

Only one count was recorded for this clone. The J gene is TRBJ1-1, the V gene TRBV4-3; 8 positions agree with TRBD1. This CDR3 comprises 14 residues. Germline V gene sequence: CDR1 LGHNA, CDR2 YSLEER. J gave up 3 bases and V 4 bases, and 4 bases lay outside the gene matches. CDR3 bases: TGCGCCAGCAGCCCAGCAGGGGGCCACACTGAAGCTTTCTTT. Residues: CASSPAGGHTEAFF.

This clone was recorded a few times. The J gene is TRBJ1-2, the V gene TRBV4-2; possibly TRBD1 for D (5 bases). V lost 6 bases to trimming and J lost 7 bases, with 18 bases between them. The CDR3 consists of 14 residues. Germline CDR1 LGHNA, CDR2 YNFKEQ. This chain's CDR3 is CASSPGAAGSGYTF. The CDR3 DNA follows: TGTGCCAGCAGTCCCGGGGCAGCGGGGAGTGGCTACACCTTC.

The genes are TRBV19 and TRBJ2-1; the D call may be TRBD1 or TRBD2 (5 bases each). Trimming cost V 6 bases and J 6 bases, with 18 bases left between them. This CDR3 has 15 residues. CDR1 is LNHDA, CDR2 SQIVND, per germline (reference sequence). CDR3 DNA: TGTGCCAGTAGCCCTCGGGGCGACGGGGCCAATGAGCAGTTCTTC. Protein: CASSPRGDGANEQFF.

J is TRBJ2-2 and V is TRBV7-9; D gene unclear. Germline V CDR1 and CDR2: SEHNR, FQNEAQ (reference sequence). V was clipped by 1 base and J by 3 bases, with 6 bases between them. This CDR3 is built from 14 residues. This CDR3 is CASSLEAHTGELFF. In nucleotides, the CDR3 is TGTGCCAGCAGCTTAGAAGCCCACACCGGGGAGCTGTTTTTT.

This rearrangement joins TRBV6-5 to TRBJ1-2; TRBD1 aligns across 7 bases. CDR1 and CDR2 (germline): MNHEY, SVGAGI. J gave up 5 bases and V 5 bases, and 11 bases lay outside the gene matches. This CDR3 has 15 residues. The CDR3, as DNA: TGTGCCAGCAGTCAAAGGGGGACAGCCGCTTATGGCTACACCTTC. It is translated as CASSQRGTAAYGYTF.

The V gene is TRBV27, the J gene TRBJ1-3; perhaps TRBD1 as D (6 bases). V gave up 0 bases and J gave up 8 bases, with 14 bases separating them. This CDR3 comprises 15 residues. Germline assignment: CDR1 MNHEY and CDR2 SMNVEV (reference sequence). DNA of the CDR3: TGTGCCAGCAGTTTATCGAGAGGGGAGGGGGACACCATATATTTT. Its protein is CASSLSRGEGDTIYF.

In DNA form, the CDR3 reads TGTGCCTGGAGCGCGGGGACAGGGGGGAATAGCAATCAGCCCCAGCATTTT. Protein: CAWSAGTGGNSNQPQHF. The rearrangement links TRBV30 to TRBJ1-5, with 11 bases lining up with TRBD1. CDR3 length: 17 amino acids. Germline V lookup: CDR1 GTSNPN, CDR2 SVGIG (reference sequence). The trim removed 3 bases at V and 0 bases at J, leaving 7 bases unmatched. The whole variable domain, filled in from reference TRBV30 and TRBJ1-5, reads SQTIHQWPATLVQPVGSPLSLECTVEGTSNPNLYWYRQAAGRGLQLLFYSVGIGQISSEVPQNLSASRPQDRQFILSSKKLLLSDSGFYLCAWSAGTGGNSNQPQHFGDGTRLSIL.

This clone was found once. This chain connects TRBV19 to TRBJ2-7, with D possibly matching TRBD1 (5 bases). V dropped 0 bases and J dropped 3 bases, with 9 bases sitting between them. This CDR3 contains 14 residues. Germline CDR1 and CDR2: LNHDA and SQIVND (reference sequence). This CDR3 reads CASSIERGIYEQYF. The DNA of the CDR3 is TGTGCCAGTAGTATAGAAAGGGGTATCTACGAGCAGTACTTC.

The chain links TRBV5-6 to TRBJ2-2; D is unresolved. The CDR3 extends over 12 amino acids. CDR1 SGHDT and CDR2 YYEEEE come from the germline V gene. V lost 2 bases and J lost 5, with 4 bases in between. The CDR3 sequence: CASSFPTGELFF. The CDR3 DNA reads TGTGCCAGCAGCTTCCCGACCGGGGAGCTGTTTTTT.